Shown below are 29 T cell receptor beta chains from a single sample sequenced in a study of CD8+ T cells in alopecia areata. cDNA reverse transcribed from extracted RNA served as the sequencing template. Data came from immunoSEQ multiplex PCR; TCRdb stores just in-frame clones and leaves some out. This sample carries about 110,000 clones and no singletons, and about 18% goes to the top ten. The sequencing input was lesional skin. These receptors all stem from a C3H/HeJ mouse with alopecia areata. The mice in this strain carry MHC haplotype H2-k.

This clone was found a few times. Each gene name is a mouse one. Partial CDR3 DNA: TGCACCTGCAGTGCTCCAGGGCCAACTAGTGCAGAA. Translated, it gives CTCSAPGPTSAE. The whole CDR3 protein is CTCSAPGPTSAETLYF. The chain joins TRBV1 to TRBJ2-3; maybe TRBD1 (5 bases). The missing CDR3 end, 4 residues past where the read stops, is filled in from the germline J gene. The CDR3 loop spans 16 amino acids. Deletions cut 3 bases from V and 0 bases from J, with 13 bases between. CDR1 and CDR2 from the germline V gene are NSQYPW and LRSPGD (reference sequence).

This clone has only a few counts. Given a much more abundant clone one base away, this may be a read error. Mouse names are used for the genes. The missing CDR3 end, 4 residues past where the read stops, is filled in from the germline J gene. This sequence joins TRBV13-3 and TRBJ2-7, with 8 bases fitting TRBD2. The CDR3 has 15 residues. Trimming removed 3 bases from V and 0 bases from J; junction bases left unmatched: 5. The germline V gene has CDR1 NNHDY and CDR2 SYVADS. CDR3: CASSGGLGSSYEQYF. The part of the CDR3 DNA that was read is TGTGCCAGCAGTGGCGGACTGGGAAGCTCCTAT.

Worth noting for this clone: Each gene name is a mouse one. The CDR3 extends 4 residues past the end of the read, so its final part is completed from the germline J gene. This chain joins TRBV19 and TRBJ2-1; 9 bases map to TRBD2. Looked up from germline, CDR1 is FNHDT and CDR2 is SITEND (reference sequence). The CDR3 has 15 residues. The V segment lost 4 bases and the J segment 2 bases; nucleotides outside the gene matches: 4. The covered CDR3 bases are TGTGCCAGCAGTTCCCGACTGGGGGACTATGCT. Its protein product is CASSSRLGDYA. The full CDR3 is CASSSRLGDYAEQFF.

Concerning this clone itself: Gene names denote mouse genes. From the germline J gene comes the end of the CDR3, since the read stops 4 residues before it. This chain uses TRBV1 with TRBJ2-1; 11 bases line up with TRBD2. Germline V CDR1 and CDR2: NSQYPW, LRSPGD (reference sequence). The ends lost 5 bases at V and 0 bases at J; junction bases unmatched: 6. The CDR3 totals 17 residues. The DNA read from the CDR3 is TGCACCTGCAGTACCCGACTGGGGGGGGATAACTATGCT. Protein sequence: CTCSTRLGGDNYA. The complete CDR3 reads CTCSTRLGGDNYAEQFF.

This clone has more than one count but fewer than ten. Germline and genes here are mouse. The CDR3 end falls 4 residues outside the read, so it is completed with the germline J gene. V and J are TRBV19 and TRBJ2-4; TRBD2 agrees at 8 bases. The CDR3 runs to 14 residues. CDR1 is FNHDT and CDR2 is SITEND in the germline V gene (reference sequence). Trimming cost V 5 bases and J 1 base; bases outside gene matches: 3. CDR3 residues: CASSPGLGQNTLYF. The DNA read from the CDR3 is TGTGCCAGCAGCCCGGGACTGGGTCAAAAC.

This clone was seen ten or more times. Gene names and germline refer to mouse. The read gets to within 4 residues of the CDR3 end, and the germline J gene fills in the rest. V usage is TRBV13-3 and J usage is TRBJ2-7; 9 bases fit TRBD2. The J segment lost 3 bases and the V segment lost 5 bases, leaving 6 bases of the junction unmatched. Germline V CDR1 and CDR2: NNHDY, SYVADS. This CDR3 contains 14 residues. Incomplete CDR3 DNA: TGTGCCAGCAGCCCGACTGGGGGCCTCTAT. Translated, it gives CASSPTGGLY. The full CDR3 protein reads CASSPTGGLYEQYF.

This clone was seen more than once but under ten times. Gene names and germline match the mouse. The read ends 4 residues shy of where the CDR3 ends; the end is completed using the germline J gene. The rearrangement links TRBV13-3 to TRBJ2-1, with D tentatively TRBD1 (6 bases). The CDR3 runs 15 residues. The V and J ends lost 4 bases and 6 bases respectively, with 17 bases between them. From germline, CDR1 is NNHDY and CDR2 SYVADS. The CDR3 here is CASSSQGRGFAEQFF. CDR3 DNA (partial): TGTGCCAGCAGTTCACAGGGAAGGGGATTTGCT.

This clone was seen a few times. The listed genes are named as in mouse. The read ends 4 residues shy of where the CDR3 ends; the end is completed using the germline J gene. The chain carries TRBV1 and TRBJ2-1, with TRBD2 matching over 12 bases. The V segment lost 4 bases and the J segment 1 base; nucleotides outside the gene matches: 5. This CDR3 has 17 residues. Germline V lookup: CDR1 NSQYPW, CDR2 LRSPGD (reference sequence). The CDR3 spells CTCSGDWGGANYAEQFF. CDR3 DNA, as far as it was read: TGCACCTGCAGTGGAGACTGGGGGGGCGCGAACTATGCT.

About this clone itself: Gene names and germline match the mouse. The CDR3 end falls 4 residues outside the read, so it is completed with the germline J gene. The gene calls are TRBV13-3 and TRBJ2-7; D may be TRBD2 (6 bases). Germline loops: CDR1 NNHDY, CDR2 SYVADS. V lost 2 bases and J 3 bases, leaving 12 bases between the germline ends. This CDR3 region has 14 residues. Partial CDR3 DNA: TGTGCCAGCAGTGAGGCTGGGGAGCTCTAT. Translating it yields CASSEAGELY. In full, the CDR3 is CASSEAGELYEQYF.

This clone has just a few counts. Genes and germline are mouse. The read finishes 4 residues shy of the CDR3 end, and the germline J gene is used to complete it. The chain couples TRBV19 to TRBJ2-1; D gene unclear. Germline V lookup: CDR1 FNHDT, CDR2 SITEND (reference sequence). This CDR3 region has 13 residues. Trimming stripped 3 bases from V and 3 bases from J, with 7 bases between. The CDR3 bases that were read are TGTGCCAGCAGTAGCACAGTCTATGCT. Translated: CASSSTVYA. The CDR3 in its entirety is CASSSTVYAEQFF.

Remarks on this clone: Genes and germline come from the mouse. The read stops 4 residues short of the end of the CDR3; the missing end is completed from the germline J gene. J is TRBJ1-2 and V is TRBV13-3, with 10 bases lining up with TRBD1. The CDR3 loop spans 16 amino acids. Germline values: CDR1 NNHDY, CDR2 SYVADS. The V gene end was trimmed by 2 bases and the J gene end by 3 bases; junction bases not matched to a gene: 7. The CDR3 spells CASSEGDRGRDSDYTF. The part of the CDR3 DNA that was read is TGTGCCAGCAGTGAGGGGGACAGGGGAAGGGACTCC.

A few counts support this clone. The gene names here belong to mouse. Sequencing ends 4 residues short of the CDR3 end; the germline J gene provides the rest. The rearrangement links TRBV1 to TRBJ2-1; 9 bases map to TRBD1. Germline-derived CDR1 and CDR2 are NSQYPW and LRSPGD (reference sequence). The CDR3 length is 16 residues. The V segment lost 0 bases and the J segment 3 bases; nucleotides outside the gene matches: 3. The sequenced CDR3 bases are TGCACCTGCAGTGCAGAAGAGGACAGGGGCTATGCT. Protein: CTCSAEEDRGYA. The entire CDR3 protein reads CTCSAEEDRGYAEQFF. Filled out from reference TRBV1 and TRBJ2-1, the complete variable domain reads VTLLEQNPRWRLVPRGQAVNLRCILKNSQYPWMSWYQQDLQKQLQWLFTLRSPGDKEVKSLPGADYLATRVTDTELRLQVANMSQGRTLYCTCSAEEDRGYAEQFFGPGTRLTVL.

This clone was counted at least ten times. Gene names and germline match the mouse. The observed sequence ends 4 residues before the CDR3 terminus, with the missing tail filled in from the germline J gene. V and J are TRBV17 and TRBJ2-2; D remains unclear. The CDR3 sequence is 13 residues long. Germline-derived CDR1 and CDR2 are MNHDT and YYDKIL. The V and J ends lost 4 bases and 0 bases respectively, with 3 bases between them. The CDR3 here is CASSNTNTGQLYF. The part of the CDR3 DNA that was read is TGTGCTAGCAGTAACACAAACACCGGG.

Only a few counts were recorded for this clone. All gene names here are mouse names. With the read ending 4 residues before the CDR3 end, the germline J gene is used to fill in that end. The rearrangement joins TRBV13-1 to TRBJ2-1; D gene ambiguous. In germline, CDR1 is NSHNY, CDR2 SYGAGN. Trimming removed 2 bases at V and 3 bases at J, with 9 bases between. This CDR3 region has 14 residues. CDR3 bases read: TGTGCCAGCAGTGACGGCAGGATCTATGCT. It encodes CASSDGRIYA. The CDR3 as a whole reads CASSDGRIYAEQFF.

As concerns this clone: Here the gene names and germline are mouse. The read ends 4 residues shy of where the CDR3 ends; the end is completed using the germline J gene. The J gene is TRBJ2-5, the V gene TRBV19, with TRBD2 matching over 8 bases. This CDR3 is 16 amino acids long. Germline assignment: CDR1 FNHDT and CDR2 SITEND (reference sequence). Losses at the gene ends were 1 base for V and 2 bases for J; bases not matched to a gene: 6. The CDR3 DNA, read in part, is TGTGCCAGCAGTATACTGGGGGGCGCTGGCCAAGAC. Its protein is CASSILGGAGQD. The entire CDR3 protein is CASSILGGAGQDTQYF.

Remarks on this clone: TCRdb's protein and the translated DNA diverge at residue 11; the protein reported here is the translation of the DNA. Mouse names are used for the genes. The CDR3 end falls 3 residues outside the read, so it is completed with the germline J gene. This chain uses TRBV19 with TRBJ1-6; perhaps TRBD1 as D (5 bases). TRBJ1-6 is annotated as an ORF whose role is uncertain. The CDR3 sequence is 14 residues long. Germline V gene lookup returns CDR1 FNHDT and CDR2 SITEND (reference sequence). V lost 2 bases and J lost 7, with 10 bases in between. The DNA read from the CDR3 is TGTGCCAGCAGTATTGACAGTGGCAATTCGCCC. This translates into CASSIDSGNSP. The CDR3 in full is CASSIDSGNSPLYF.

This clone has at least ten counts. Mouse names are used for the genes. The read comes to an end 4 residues before the CDR3 does, leaving the germline J gene to fill in the end. V gene TRBV13-3 combines with J gene TRBJ2-3; weak D call: TRBD1 (5 bases). The germline CDR1 and CDR2 sequences are NNHDY and SYVADS. V lost 5 bases and J lost 0, with 7 bases in between. The CDR3 covers 13 residues. CDR3 residues: CASRHRSAETLYF. The CDR3 DNA, read in part, is TGTGCCAGCAGGCACAGGAGTGCAGAA.

This clone was counted many times. Gene names are mouse gene names. The CDR3 goes on 4 residues after the read ends, and that part is filled in from the germline J gene. The V and J genes are TRBV13-3 and TRBJ2-1, with 7 nucleotides matching TRBD1. Germline CDR1 reads NNHDY; CDR2 reads SYVADS. This CDR3 is 13 amino acids long. V was clipped by 7 bases and J by 6 bases; unmatched bases: 7. The DNA read from the CDR3 is TGTGCCAGCGGAACAGGGGTCGGTGCT. Amino acid sequence: CASGTGVGA. The entire CDR3 protein reads CASGTGVGAEQFF.

Only a few counts were recorded for this clone. Genes and germline come from the mouse. The read gets to within 4 residues of the CDR3 end, and the germline J gene fills in the rest. This rearrangement joins TRBV1 to TRBJ2-1, with D possibly being TRBD2 (6 bases). Germline CDR1 and CDR2: NSQYPW and LRSPGD (reference sequence). The CDR3 totals 15 residues. The V end was cut by 4 bases, the J end by 0 bases, with 10 bases between. The CDR3 loop is CTCSGTGRNYAEQFF. CDR3 bases read: TGCACCTGCAGTGGAACTGGGCGTAACTATGCT.

This clone showed up just a few times. A mismatch at residue 13 separates the TCRdb protein from the translated DNA, so the protein presented here was translated from the DNA. Gene and germline names: mouse. Read data end 3 residues before the CDR3 end; the end is taken from the germline J gene. This chain uses TRBV1 with TRBJ1-6; possible D gene TRBD1, 6 bases. TRBJ1-6 counts as an open reading frame of uncertain function. Germline V lookup: CDR1 NSQYPW, CDR2 LRSPGD (reference sequence). The CDR3 has 16 amino acids. Trimming took 1 base from V and 4 from J, leaving 11 bases between them. CDR3 in amino acids: CTCSAVPDRYNSPLYF. The CDR3 DNA, read in part, is TGCACCTGCAGTGCAGTCCCGGACAGATATAATTCGCCC.

As for this clone: The gene names given are mouse names. The CDR3 end falls 4 residues outside the read, so it is completed with the germline J gene. The chain carries TRBV31 and TRBJ1-1, with TRBD1 as a possible D gene (5 bases). This CDR3 has 12 amino acids. Germline lookup yields CDR1 GKSSPN and CDR2 SITVG. Partial CDR3 DNA: TGTGCCTGGAGTCGCGGGGGGGGA. It is translated as CAWSRGGG. The whole CDR3 region reads CAWSRGGGEVFF.

This clone was seen only a few times. Genes and germline are mouse. The CDR3 sequence is CASSGGEESERLFF. The covered CDR3 bases are TGTGCCAGCAGTGGGGGGGAGGAGAGCGAA. The chain carries TRBV13-3 and TRBJ1-4, with D possibly being TRBD1 (5 bases). Read coverage stops 4 residues before the CDR3 terminus; the germline J gene supplies the remainder. This CDR3 spans 14 amino acids. CDR1 and CDR2 from the germline V gene are NNHDY and SYVADS.

Worth noting for this clone: Gene and germline names: mouse. The sequenced fragment ends 4 residues before the CDR3 boundary, so the rest is inferred from the germline J gene. The rearrangement joins TRBV13-3 to TRBJ2-1; D perhaps matches TRBD2 (6 bases). The CDR3 contains 13 residues. Germline assignment: CDR1 NNHDY and CDR2 SYVADS. Trimming removed 2 bases at V and 5 bases at J, with 8 bases between. The covered CDR3 bases are TGTGCCAGCAGTGAGGGACTCGATGCT. It codes for CASSEGLDA. The entire CDR3 sequence reads CASSEGLDAEQFF.

This clone was seen a handful of times. Here the gene names and germline are mouse. Read coverage stops 4 residues before the CDR3 terminus; the germline J gene supplies the remainder. The chain links TRBV16 to TRBJ2-5; 7 nucleotides agree with TRBD2. The junction had 6 bases not matched to a gene; V was cut back by 0 bases and J by 0 bases. The CDR3 sequence is 17 residues long. Germline-derived CDR1 and CDR2 are SGHSA and FRNQAP. Incomplete CDR3 DNA: TGTGCAAGCAGCTTAGATGTCGGCTGGGGGAACCAAGAC. Translated: CASSLDVGWGNQD. The full CDR3 is CASSLDVGWGNQDTQYF.

This clone was counted only a few times. Gene names are the mouse ones. The sequenced part of the CDR3 DNA is TGTGCCAGCATGTGGGGGGGTGCAGAA. It codes for CASMWGGAE. The CDR3 reads in full as CASMWGGAETLYF. This chain uses TRBV19 with TRBJ2-3, with 7 bases aligning to TRBD2. The observed sequence ends 4 residues before the CDR3 terminus, with the missing tail filled in from the germline J gene. Germline-derived CDR1 and CDR2 are FNHDT and SITEND (reference sequence). V was pared by 6 bases and J by 1 base, with 2 bases of the junction left unmatched. This CDR3 is built from 13 residues. Filled out from reference TRBV19 and TRBJ2-3, the complete variable domain reads GGIITQTPKFLIGQEGQKLTLKCQQNFNHDTMYWYRQDSGKGLRLIYYSITENDLQKGDLSEGYDASREKKSSFSLTVTSAQKNEMAVFLCASMWGGAETLYFGSGTRLTVL.

About this clone itself: The germline and genes are mouse ones. The CDR3 extends 4 residues past the end of the read, so its final part is completed from the germline J gene. V usage is TRBV1 and J usage is TRBJ2-7, with 8 bases matching TRBD2. The CDR3 is 16 residues long. Losses at the gene ends were 2 bases for V and 0 bases for J; bases not matched to a gene: 6. Looked up from germline, CDR1 is NSQYPW and CDR2 is LRSPGD (reference sequence). CDR3: CTCSASTGASSYEQYF. CDR3 DNA (partial): TGCACCTGCAGTGCATCGACTGGGGCTAGCTCCTAT.

There are many counts of this clone. The genes are named according to mouse. The CDR3 is cut off 4 residues early in the read; its end comes from the germline J gene. V usage is TRBV13-3 and J usage is TRBJ1-2, with D possibly TRBD1 on 6 matching bases. V gave up 5 bases and J gave up 0 bases, with 11 bases separating them. Germline-derived CDR1 and CDR2 are NNHDY and SYVADS. The CDR3 is made up of 14 amino acids. The sequenced part of the CDR3 DNA is TGTGCCAGCAGCAGGGACACCACAAACTCC. Amino acid sequence: CASSRDTTNS. The CDR3 as a whole reads CASSRDTTNSDYTF.

This clone has only a few counts. Gene names and germline refer to mouse. Read coverage stops 4 residues before the CDR3 terminus; the germline J gene supplies the remainder. This rearrangement joins TRBV13-3 to TRBJ1-1; no definite D call. V lost 2 bases, J lost 3 bases, and 11 bases lay in between. The CDR3 spans 14 residues. Germline assignment: CDR1 NNHDY and CDR2 SYVADS. Partial CDR3 DNA: TGTGCCAGCAGTGAAAGCCTGAGGGACACA. This sequence encodes CASSESLRDT. The entire CDR3 sequence reads CASSESLRDTEVFF.

This clone was counted between two and nine times. Gene names are the mouse ones. CDR3 protein: CTCSAPPRTSAETLYF. Partial CDR3 DNA: TGCACCTGCAGTGCCCCCCCGAGGACTAGTGCAGAA. The chain has TRBV1 and TRBJ2-3; D may be TRBD2 (5 bases). The CDR3 end lies 4 residues beyond the end of the read and is filled in from the germline J gene. Trimming removed 3 bases at V and 0 bases at J, with 13 bases between. The CDR3 runs 16 residues. Germline V gene sequence: CDR1 NSQYPW, CDR2 LRSPGD (reference sequence).